The sequence of this T cell receptor (beta chain) was determined in a study of T cells in Graves' hyperthyroidism and ophthalmopathy. PBMCs were collected from an approximately 9.2 ml volume of fresh peripheral blood. Template material for amplifying TCR beta CDR3 regions consisted of RNA transcripts. The HTBI primer set drove a first-round RT-PCR of the TCR CDR3. TCRdb passed the multiplex PCR reads through MiXCR, listing each CDR3 protein once. In the table there are approximately 400,000 distinct CDR3 sequences, about 16% of which are singletons. This clonotype was recorded many times. This TCR derives from a woman in her thirties with Graves' hyperthyroidism. Sequencing was carried out using blood.

In nucleotides, the CDR3 is TGTGCCAGCAGCTTAGTTCGCGGGAGTGGTGAGCAGTTCTTC. Its translation: CASSLVRGSGEQFF. V is TRBV11-2 and J is TRBJ2-1; 7 bases are shared with TRBD2. Looked up from germline, CDR1 is SGHAT and CDR2 is FQNNGV. V shed 1 base, J shed 9 bases, and the junction held 6 bases outside the gene matches. The CDR3 sequence is 14 residues long.